This T cell receptor (beta chain) was obtained from a study of cytomegalovirus exposure and HLA in healthy donors. About the research overall: A preliminary data release comprised roughly 80 million unique TCRs obtained from HLA-typed donors.

The PCR used 60 Vbeta and 13 Jbeta primers. How the authors handled the data: An analysis that came later counted 80 million or so unique TCR beta chains, roughly 11 million shared. Sequenced by immunoSEQ multiplex PCR; TCRdb stores in-frame clones only, minus some. V and J calls and clone size follow that table, whereas D and trimming were derived from the DNA. Seen here are some 200,000 clones, around three quarters observed once, and the top ten hold approximately 2.4%. With V trimmed by 2 bases and J by 1 base, 5 bases remained unmatched. The length of the CDR3 is 16 residues. Germline CDR1 reads ENHRY; CDR2 reads SYGVKD.

The clonotype was recovered from a woman between 50 and 59 years old in good health and CMV-seronegative. The V gene is TRBV10-3, the J gene TRBJ2-3; 8 nucleotides line up with TRBD1. Sequencing was done on a sample of PBMCs. CDR3 in amino acids: CAISEGRGPGTDTQYF. The CDR3 region has the DNA TGTGCCATCAGTGAGGGCAGGGGGCCGGGCACAGATACGCAGTATTTT.